The rows below give T cell receptor beta chains drawn from one sample of a study of blood T cell repertoires in COVID-19. Only in-frame clones appear in the TCRdb table, and some are missing; sequencing was by immunoSEQ multiplex PCR. Among 55,000 or so clones listed, about four fifths were seen once. The sample consisted of peripheral blood. The receptors shown here come from a human donor in a cohort sampled during active or convalescent COVID-19. Each CDR3 is given with its conserved first and last residue. D genes are given only for firm matches. Expanded clones get a size class; other rows say once, few or many, or leave the size out.

j_call v_call clone_size d_call cdr3_nt cdr3_aa
TRBJ2-7 TRBV29-1 - - TGCAGCGTTGGTGTTCAGTCCTACGAGCAGTACTTC CSVGVQSYEQYF
TRBJ2-3 TRBV5-1 - TRBD2 TGCGCCAGCAGCTCTCTAGCGGGGAGGGGAGATACGCAGTATTTT CASSSLAGRGDTQYF
TRBJ2-5 TRBV6-2/TRBV6-3 - - TGTGCCAGCAGCGCCCTGGACAGCCTAGAGACCCAGTACTTC CASSALDSLETQYF
TRBJ1-5 TRBV5-1 once - TGCGCCAGCAGCTTGGCGTCAGGCAATCAGCCCCAGCATTTT CASSLASGNQPQHF
TRBJ2-2 TRBV9 few TRBD1 TGTGCCAGCAGCGCCAGACAGGGTCCCGGGGAGCTGTTTTTT CASSARQGPGELFF
TRBJ2-2 TRBV29-1 - - TGCAGCGTTGAAGTGGGGGGCACCGGGGAGCTGTTTTTT CSVEVGGTGELFF
TRBJ2-1 TRBV29-1 - TRBD2 TGCAGTCAAGGAGCGGGGCTGGACAATGAGCAGTTCTTC CSQGAGLDNEQFF
TRBJ2-5 TRBV7-8 - TRBD2 TGTGCCAGCAGCCCGACCGGGACTAGAAGGAGGGAGACCCAGTACTTC CASSPTGTRRRETQYF
TRBJ1-6 TRBV19 - TRBD1 TGTGCCAGTAGTAGCAGCCGTCGGACAGGGGGAAATTCACCCCTCCACTTT CASSSSRRTGGNSPLHF
TRBJ1-2 TRBV29-1 - - TGCAGCGTTGAAGTAGACAAGGGGGACCGATATGGCTACACCTTC CSVEVDKGDRYGYTF
TRBJ2-3 TRBV6-5 once TRBD2 TGTGCCAGCAGTTACTCGGCGGGGGGGGGCCTGGATACGCAGTATTTT CASSYSAGGGLDTQYF
TRBJ2-7 TRBV6-1 - TRBD2 TGTGCCAGCAGTGGCCCGGGACTAGCGGGGTGGGAGCAGTACTTC CASSGPGLAGWEQYF
TRBJ1-4 TRBV9 - - TGTGCCAGCAGCCCTATGTACAGACAAGCAACTAATGAAAAACTGTTTTTT CASSPMYRQATNEKLFF
TRBJ1-2 TRBV3-1/TRBV3-2 - - TGTGCCAGCAGCCAAGGGCAGGGCGACTATGGCTACACCTTC CASSQGQGDYGYTF
TRBJ1-2 TRBV6-5 once - TGTGCCAGCAGTTCGCGACTCACAGGGAACTATGGCTACACCTTC CASSSRLTGNYGYTF